The 10 T cell receptor beta chains given below trace back to one sample, sequenced in a study. Each CDR3 protein gets one entry after TCRdb re-called the 5' RACE reads with MiXCR. The repertoire has tens of thousands of distinct CDR3 sequences, around 26% of them found once; the top ten carry about 3%. Material for sequencing was tumor-infiltrating naive CD4+ T cells sorted from the breast tumor. Stated subset: naive CD4+ T cells, CD4+CD45RA+CD25-. The receptors shown here come from a female donor with breast cancer.

The sample holds a few counts of this clonotype. This chain uses TRBV11-3 with TRBJ1-2, with D possibly being TRBD1 (6 bases). The CDR3 runs to 14 residues. The germline V gene has CDR1 SGHNT and CDR2 YENEEA. V lost 5 bases and J lost 2, with 12 bases in between. The CDR3 reads CASSRGHPNYGYTF. CDR3 bases: TGTGCCAGCAGCCGGGGACACCCGAACTATGGCTACACCTTC. Together with reference TRBV11-3 and TRBJ1-2, the CDR3 gives the full variable domain: EAGVVQSPRYKIIEKKQPVAFWCNPISGHNTLYWYLQNLGQGPELLIRYENEEAVDDSQLPKDRFSAERLKGVDSTLKIQPAELGDSAVYLCASSRGHPNYGYTFGSGTRLTVV.

This clonotype was counted at least ten times. V and J are TRBV29-1 and TRBJ2-1; 10 nucleotides match TRBD2. The CDR3 spans 16 residues. Per germline, CDR1 SQVTM and CDR2 ANQGSEA. For the CDR3, the DNA is TGCAGGGGCCCAGCCGCTAGCGGGAGAAGGGGCAATGAGCAGTTCTTC. Its protein product is CRGPAASGRRGNEQFF.

The rearrangement uses TRBV28 and TRBJ2-3; 10 bases line up with TRBD2. CDR1 is MDHEN and CDR2 is SYDVKM in the germline V gene. V shed 2 bases and J 5 bases; nucleotides not matched to a gene: 4. This CDR3 spans 15 amino acids. The CDR3 here is CASSLLAGVEDTQYF. In DNA, the CDR3 is TGTGCCAGCAGTTTACTAGCGGGAGTGGAAGATACGCAGTATTTT.

The chain has TRBV10-1 and TRBJ1-2; 10 bases align to TRBD1. CDR3 length: 13 residues. Germline V gene sequence: CDR1 WNHNN, CDR2 SYGVQD (reference sequence). Trimming removed 8 bases from V and 5 bases from J; junction bases left unmatched: 5. CDR3 residues: CASSRDRGYGYTF. Here the CDR3 DNA reads TGCGCCAGCTCAAGGGACAGGGGTTATGGCTACACCTTC.

The chain joins TRBV12-3 or TRBV12-4 to TRBJ1-2; D gene unclear. The germline V and J ends were trimmed by 6 bases and 5 bases, with 7 bases remaining between them. The CDR3 contains 11 residues. As DNA, the CDR3 is TGTGCCAGCAGGCAATTTTATGGCTACACCTTC. Its protein product is CASRQFYGYTF.

This clonotype was detected a few times. This chain joins TRBV10-3 and TRBJ2-6; 12 bases fit TRBD2. Germline CDR1 is ENHRY and CDR2 is SYGVKD. Losses at the gene ends were 11 bases for V and 0 bases for J; bases not matched to a gene: 8. This CDR3 is 17 amino acids long. The CDR3, as DNA: TGTGCCGTCGGGACTAGCGGGCAGACCTCTGGGGCCAACGTCCTGACTTTC. Residues: CAVGTSGQTSGANVLTF.

This chain joins TRBV4-2 and TRBJ1-6; no reliable D call. The CDR3 is made up of 15 amino acids. Germline loops: CDR1 LGHNA, CDR2 YNFKEQ. V dropped 4 bases and J dropped 8 bases, with 15 bases sitting between them. The DNA for the CDR3 is TGTGCCAGCAGCCGTCCGGGCTCGGCCGATTCACCCCTCCACTTT. Amino acids: CASSRPGSADSPLHF.

The V and J genes are TRBV7-2 and TRBJ1-4; the match to TRBD1 covers 9 bases. The CDR3 has 14 residues. V lost 6 bases and J lost 8; bases outside the gene matches: 7. Germline V gene lookup returns CDR1 SGHTA and CDR2 FQGNSA. The CDR3 region is CASSSGQGREKLFF. CDR3 bases: TGTGCCAGCAGTTCGGGACAGGGAAGGGAAAAACTGTTTTTT.

J is TRBJ2-5 and V is TRBV11-2; D perhaps matches TRBD2 (5 bases). The CDR3 length is 15 residues. Per the germline V gene, CDR1 is SGHAT and CDR2 is FQNNGV. The germline V and J ends were trimmed by 5 bases and 1 base, with 14 bases remaining between them. The CDR3 protein is CASSPGLALQETQYF. The CDR3 region has the DNA TGTGCCAGCAGCCCCGGACTGGCCCTCCAAGAGACCCAGTACTTC. The variable domain in full, with the rest retrieved from reference TRBV11-2 and TRBJ2-5, is EAGVAQSPRYKIIEKRQSVAFWCNPISGHATLYWYQQILGQGPKLLIQFQNNGVVDDSQLPKDRFSAERLKGVDSTLKIQPAKLEDSAVYLCASSPGLALQETQYFGPGTRLLVL.

This clonotype came up a few times. The CDR3 reads CASSPDSYEAFF. CDR3 DNA: TGTGCCAGCTCACCGGACAGCTATGAAGCTTTCTTT. The chain employs TRBV18 and TRBJ1-1; D may be TRBD1 (6 bases). Germline CDR1 KGHSH, CDR2 LQKENI. The V end lost 3 bases, the J end lost 7 bases, and 9 bases lay between the germline ends. This CDR3 region has 12 residues.